This T cell receptor (beta chain) was observed in a study of sequential checkpoint blockade in melanoma. Method: immunoSEQ multiplex PCR; TCRdb's copy keeps in-frame clones and lacks some. This table has 15,000 to 20,000 clones, around two thirds appearing once. Treatment indicated: randomized to nivolumab then ipilimumab (arm A) or the reverse (arm B). Germline V gene data show CDR1 as SEHNR and CDR2 as FQNEAQ (reference sequence). V was clipped by 3 bases and J by 0 bases, with 12 bases between them. The CDR3 has 15 amino acids. This sequence was found in a human donor with melanoma. The V gene is TRBV7-9, the J gene TRBJ2-7, with D maybe TRBD1 (6 bases). Sequenced here: CD8+ T cells sorted from blood (inferred from file names), sampled from a patient given nivolumab and ipilimumab in sequence. The chain's CDR3 is CASSFGQRSSYEQYF. The CDR3 coding sequence is TGTGCCAGCAGCTTTGGACAGCGAAGCTCCTACGAGCAGTACTTC.